In this sample, the clone carrying this TCR beta chain turned up a few times. The antigen remains unidentified. This sample is drawn from a study of cytomegalovirus exposure and HLA in healthy donors. Overall study: Earlier, 95 million to 140 million unique TCR beta sequences were recovered from approximately 200 million T cells by an analysis.

The CDR3 contains 15 residues. Germline CDR1 is SEHNR and CDR2 is FQNEAQ (reference sequence). J was trimmed by 6 bases and V by 5 bases; bases with no gene match: 12. Study-wide results and limits: Later on, a genetic analysis was performed. It linked a missense variant in DCLRE1C with V- and J-gene trimming of TCR beta. By a later analysis, the bulk of CMV-associated TCR beta chains appeared HLA-restricted.

The PCR had 60 Vbeta and 13 Jbeta primers. Only in-frame clones appear in the TCRdb table, and some are missing; sequencing was by immunoSEQ multiplex PCR. Of more than 65,000 clones in the sample, around 79% were seen once. The chain links TRBV7-9 to TRBJ1-1; 7 nucleotides agree with TRBD1. The source is a man aged 18 to 30 in good health and CMV-seropositive. The sample consisted of PBMCs. The CDR3 DNA reads TGTGCCAGCAGCACCGGACAGGCCCTACCTCCTGAAGCTTTCTTT. This gives the protein CASSTGQALPPEAFF.